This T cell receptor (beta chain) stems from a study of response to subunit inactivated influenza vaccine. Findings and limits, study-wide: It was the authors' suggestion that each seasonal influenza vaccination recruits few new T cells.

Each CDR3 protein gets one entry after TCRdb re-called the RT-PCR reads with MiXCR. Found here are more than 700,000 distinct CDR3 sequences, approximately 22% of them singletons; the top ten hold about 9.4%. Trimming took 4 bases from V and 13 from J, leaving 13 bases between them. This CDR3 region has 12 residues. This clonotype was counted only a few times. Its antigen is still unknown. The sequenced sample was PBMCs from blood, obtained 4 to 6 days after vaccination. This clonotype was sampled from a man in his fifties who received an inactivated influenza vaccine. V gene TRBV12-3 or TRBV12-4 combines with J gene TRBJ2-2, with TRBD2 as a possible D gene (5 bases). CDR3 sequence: CASSSSMGRLFF. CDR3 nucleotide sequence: TGTGCCAGCAGTTCGTCGATGGGGAGGCTGTTTTTT.